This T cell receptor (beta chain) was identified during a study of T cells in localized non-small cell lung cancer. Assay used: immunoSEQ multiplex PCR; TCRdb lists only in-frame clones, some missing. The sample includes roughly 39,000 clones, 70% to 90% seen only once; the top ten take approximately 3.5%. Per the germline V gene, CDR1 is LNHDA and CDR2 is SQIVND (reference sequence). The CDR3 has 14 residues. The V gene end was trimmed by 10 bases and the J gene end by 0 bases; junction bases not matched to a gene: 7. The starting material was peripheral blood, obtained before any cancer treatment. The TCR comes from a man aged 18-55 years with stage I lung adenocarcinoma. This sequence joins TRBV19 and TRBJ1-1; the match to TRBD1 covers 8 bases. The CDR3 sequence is CATGQGGLNTEAFF. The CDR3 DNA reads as TGTGCCACCGGACAGGGAGGGTTGAACACTGAAGCTTTCTTT.